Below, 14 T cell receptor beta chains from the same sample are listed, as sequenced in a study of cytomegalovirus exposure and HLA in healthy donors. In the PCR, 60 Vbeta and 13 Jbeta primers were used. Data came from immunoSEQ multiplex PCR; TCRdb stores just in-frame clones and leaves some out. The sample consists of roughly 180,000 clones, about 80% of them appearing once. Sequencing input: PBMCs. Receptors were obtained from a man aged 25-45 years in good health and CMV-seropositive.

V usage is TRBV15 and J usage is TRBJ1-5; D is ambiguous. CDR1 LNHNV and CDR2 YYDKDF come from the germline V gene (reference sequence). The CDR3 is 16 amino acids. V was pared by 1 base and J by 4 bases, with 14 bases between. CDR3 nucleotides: TGTGCCACCAGCAGAGGCACTTCCACGGGGAATCAGCCCCAGCATTTT. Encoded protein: CATSRGTSTGNQPQHF.

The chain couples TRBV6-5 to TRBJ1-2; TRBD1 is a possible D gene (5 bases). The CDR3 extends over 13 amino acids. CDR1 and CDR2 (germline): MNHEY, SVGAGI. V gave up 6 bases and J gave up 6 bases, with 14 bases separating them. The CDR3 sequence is CASRGTGWDGYTF. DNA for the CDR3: TGTGCCAGCAGAGGAACAGGCTGGGATGGCTACACCTTC.

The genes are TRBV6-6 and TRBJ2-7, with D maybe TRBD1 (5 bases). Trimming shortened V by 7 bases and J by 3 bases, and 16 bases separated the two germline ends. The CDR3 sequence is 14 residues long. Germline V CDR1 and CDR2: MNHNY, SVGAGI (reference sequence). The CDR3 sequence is CASKVQGRSYEQYF. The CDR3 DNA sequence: TGTGCCAGCAAAGTTCAGGGTCGGAGCTACGAGCAGTACTTC.

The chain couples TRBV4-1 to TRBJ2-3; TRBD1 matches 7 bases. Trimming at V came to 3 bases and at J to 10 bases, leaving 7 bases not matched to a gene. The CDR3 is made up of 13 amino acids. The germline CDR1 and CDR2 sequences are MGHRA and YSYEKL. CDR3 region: CASSQGTGTAQYF. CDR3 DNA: TGCGCCAGCAGCCAGGGTACCGGGACAGCGCAGTATTTT.

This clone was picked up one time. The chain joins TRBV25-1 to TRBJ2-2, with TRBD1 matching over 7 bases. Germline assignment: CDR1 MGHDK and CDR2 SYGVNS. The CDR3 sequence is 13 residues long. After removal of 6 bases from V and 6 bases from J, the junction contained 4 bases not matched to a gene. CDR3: CASSDRVSGELFF. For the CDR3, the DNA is TGTGCCAGCAGCGACAGGGTTTCCGGGGAGCTGTTTTTT.

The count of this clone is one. Here the CDR3 DNA reads TGCGCCAGCAGCCCCGGGACTACGGGGGGCGAGCAGTACTTC. Translated: CASSPGTTGGEQYF. J is TRBJ2-5 and V is TRBV5-1; 7 positions agree with TRBD2. The J call may be wrong; the DNA end is better matched by TRBJ2-7. This CDR3 region has 14 residues. Per the germline V gene, CDR1 is SGHRS and CDR2 is YFSETQ.

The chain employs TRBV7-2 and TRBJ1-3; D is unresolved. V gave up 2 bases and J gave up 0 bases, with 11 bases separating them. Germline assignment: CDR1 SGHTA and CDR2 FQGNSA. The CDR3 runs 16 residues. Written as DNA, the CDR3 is TGTGCCAGCAGCTTAAGTTCGGCGGGCTCTGGAAACACCATATATTTT. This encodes CASSLSSAGSGNTIYF. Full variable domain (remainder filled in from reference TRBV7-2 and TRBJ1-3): GAGVSQSPSNKVTEKGKDVELRCDPISGHTALYWYRQSLGQGLEFLIYFQGNSAPDKSGLPSDRFSAERTGGSVSTLTIQRTQQEDSAVYLCASSLSSAGSGNTIYFGEGSWLTVV.

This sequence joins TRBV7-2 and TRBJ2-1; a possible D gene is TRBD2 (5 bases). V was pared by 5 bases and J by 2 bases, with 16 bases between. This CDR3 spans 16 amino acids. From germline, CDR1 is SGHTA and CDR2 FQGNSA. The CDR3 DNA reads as TGTGCCAGCAGCACTATTACTAGTAGCCCCTACAATGAGCAGTTCTTC. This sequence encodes CASSTITSSPYNEQFF.

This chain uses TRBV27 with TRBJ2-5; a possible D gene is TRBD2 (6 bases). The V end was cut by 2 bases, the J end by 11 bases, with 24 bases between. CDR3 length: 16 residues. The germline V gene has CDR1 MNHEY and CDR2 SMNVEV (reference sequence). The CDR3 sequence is CASSLTRTRALREQYF. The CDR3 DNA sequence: TGTGCCAGCAGTTTAACCAGGACTCGAGCCCTCCGGGAGCAGTACTTC.

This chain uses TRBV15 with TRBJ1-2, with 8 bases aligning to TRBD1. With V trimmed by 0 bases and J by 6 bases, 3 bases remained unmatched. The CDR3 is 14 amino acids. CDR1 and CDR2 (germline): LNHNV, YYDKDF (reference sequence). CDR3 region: CATSRDRGLDGYTF. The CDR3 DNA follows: TGTGCCACCAGCAGAGACAGGGGGCTGGATGGCTACACCTTC. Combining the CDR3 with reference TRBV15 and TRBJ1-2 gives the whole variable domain DAMVIQNPRYQVTQFGKPVTLSCSQTLNHNVMYWYQQKSSQAPKLLFHYYDKDFNNEADTPDNFQSRRPNTSFCFLDIRSPGLGDTAMYLCATSRDRGLDGYTFGSGTRLTVV.

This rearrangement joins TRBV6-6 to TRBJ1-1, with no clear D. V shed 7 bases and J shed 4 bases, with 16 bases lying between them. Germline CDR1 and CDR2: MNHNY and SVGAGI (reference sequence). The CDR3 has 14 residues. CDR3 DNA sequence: TGTGCCAGCACCCTCGGCGTGGCGGGCACTGAAGCTTTCTTT. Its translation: CASTLGVAGTEAFF.

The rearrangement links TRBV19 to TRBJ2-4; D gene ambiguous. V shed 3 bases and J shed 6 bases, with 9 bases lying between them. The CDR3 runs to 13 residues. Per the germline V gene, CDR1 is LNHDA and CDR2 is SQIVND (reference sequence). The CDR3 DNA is TGTGCCAGTAGTATGGAGCTTGTAAACATTCAGTACTTC. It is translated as CASSMELVNIQYF. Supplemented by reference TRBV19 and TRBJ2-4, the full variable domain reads DGGITQSPKYLFRKEGQNVTLSCEQNLNHDAMYWYRQDPGQGLRLIYYSQIVNDFQKGDIAEGYSVSREKKESFPLTVTSAQKNPTAFYLCASSMELVNIQYFGAGTRLSVL.

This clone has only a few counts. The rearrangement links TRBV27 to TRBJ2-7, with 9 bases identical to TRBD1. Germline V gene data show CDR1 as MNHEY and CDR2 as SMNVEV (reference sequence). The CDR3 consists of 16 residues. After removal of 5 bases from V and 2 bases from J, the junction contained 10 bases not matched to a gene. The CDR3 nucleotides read TGTGCCAGCAGTCCCGGGACAGGGTATTCCACCTACGAGCAGTACTTC. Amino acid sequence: CASSPGTGYSTYEQYF.

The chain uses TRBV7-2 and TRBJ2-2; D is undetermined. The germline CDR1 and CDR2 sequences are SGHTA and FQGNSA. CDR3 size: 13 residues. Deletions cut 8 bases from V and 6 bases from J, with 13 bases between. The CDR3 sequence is CASDFRQAGELFF. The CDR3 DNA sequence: TGTGCCAGCGACTTCCGGCAAGCCGGGGAGCTGTTTTTT.